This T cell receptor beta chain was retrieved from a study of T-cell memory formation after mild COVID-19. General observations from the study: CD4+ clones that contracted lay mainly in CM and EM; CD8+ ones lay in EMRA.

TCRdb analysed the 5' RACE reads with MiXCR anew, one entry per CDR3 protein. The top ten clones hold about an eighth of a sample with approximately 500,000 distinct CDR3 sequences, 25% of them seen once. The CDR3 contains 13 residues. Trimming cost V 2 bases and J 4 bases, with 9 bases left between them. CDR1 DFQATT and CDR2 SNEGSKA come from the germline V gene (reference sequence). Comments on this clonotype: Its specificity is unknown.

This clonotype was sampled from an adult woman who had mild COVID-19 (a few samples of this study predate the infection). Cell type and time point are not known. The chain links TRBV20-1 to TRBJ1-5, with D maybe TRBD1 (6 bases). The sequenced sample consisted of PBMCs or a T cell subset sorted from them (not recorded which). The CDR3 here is CSARYRENQPQHF. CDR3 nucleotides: TGCAGTGCTAGATACAGGGAGAATCAGCCCCAGCATTTT.